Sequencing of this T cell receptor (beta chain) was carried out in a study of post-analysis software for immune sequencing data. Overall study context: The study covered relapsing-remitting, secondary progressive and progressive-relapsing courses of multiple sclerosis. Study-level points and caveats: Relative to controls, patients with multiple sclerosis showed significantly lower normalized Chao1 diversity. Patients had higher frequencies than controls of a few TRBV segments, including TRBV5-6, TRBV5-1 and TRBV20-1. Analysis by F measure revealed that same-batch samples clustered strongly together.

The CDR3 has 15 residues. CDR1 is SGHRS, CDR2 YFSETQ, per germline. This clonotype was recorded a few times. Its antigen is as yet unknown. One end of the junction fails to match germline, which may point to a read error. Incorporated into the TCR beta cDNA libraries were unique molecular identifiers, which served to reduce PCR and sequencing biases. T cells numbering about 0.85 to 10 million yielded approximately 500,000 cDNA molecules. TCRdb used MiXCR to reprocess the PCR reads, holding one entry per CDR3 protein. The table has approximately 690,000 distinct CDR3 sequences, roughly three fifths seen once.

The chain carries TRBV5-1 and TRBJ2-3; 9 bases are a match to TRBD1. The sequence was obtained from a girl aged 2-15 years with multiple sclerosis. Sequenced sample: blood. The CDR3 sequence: CASSPGQGSTDTQYF. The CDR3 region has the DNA TGTGCCAGCAGCCCCGGACAGGGGAGCACAGATACGCAGTATTTT.